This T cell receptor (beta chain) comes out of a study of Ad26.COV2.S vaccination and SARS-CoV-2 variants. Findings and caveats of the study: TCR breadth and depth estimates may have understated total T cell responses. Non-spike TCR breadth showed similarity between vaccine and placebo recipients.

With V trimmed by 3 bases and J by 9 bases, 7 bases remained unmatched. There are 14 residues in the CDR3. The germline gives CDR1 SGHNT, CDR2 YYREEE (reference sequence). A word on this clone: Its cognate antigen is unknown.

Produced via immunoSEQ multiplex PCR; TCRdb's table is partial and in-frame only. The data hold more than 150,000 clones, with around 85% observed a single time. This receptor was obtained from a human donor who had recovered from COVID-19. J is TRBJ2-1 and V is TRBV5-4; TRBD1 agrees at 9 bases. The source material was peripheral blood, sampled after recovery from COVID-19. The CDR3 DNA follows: TGTGCCAGCAGCTACCGGGACAGGGATGCTGAGCAGTTCTTC. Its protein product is CASSYRDRDAEQFF. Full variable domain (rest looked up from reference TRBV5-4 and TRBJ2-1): ETGVTQSPTHLIKTRGQQVTLRCSSQSGHNTVSWYQQALGQGPQFIFQYYREEENGRGNFPPRFSGLQFPNYSSELNVNALELDDSALYLCASSYRDRDAEQFFGPGTRLTVL.